These 30 T cell receptor beta chains were sequenced from one sample in a study of cytotoxic CD8 clonotypes in ibrutinib-treated CLL. Sequencing used immunoSEQ multiplex PCR; TCRdb keeps in-frame clones, though not all of them. Of roughly 150,000 clones listed, approximately 77% were seen once; the top ten hold under 2.5%. Sample: PBMCs, taken after 12 months of ibrutinib treatment. All receptors derive from a human donor with chronic lymphocytic leukemia.

The CDR3 loop is CASSPQGAVREQYF. The CDR3 nucleotides read TGTGCCAGCTCACCTCAGGGAGCCGTCCGCGAGCAGTACTTC. The chain uses TRBV18 and TRBJ2-7; either TRBD1 or TRBD2 may supply D (5 bases each). CDR1 and CDR2 from the germline V gene are KGHSH and LQKENI. This CDR3 is built from 14 residues. V lost 3 bases and J 6 bases, leaving 15 bases between the germline ends. The full variable domain, with the rest looked up from reference TRBV18 and TRBJ2-7, is NAGVMQNPRHLVRRRGQEARLRCSPMKGHSHVYWYRQLPEEGLKFMVYLQKENIIDESGMPKERFSAEFPKEGPSILRIQQVVRGDSAAYFCASSPQGAVREQYFGPGTRLTVT.

This chain joins TRBV18 and TRBJ1-1; D is unresolved. V was shortened by 3 bases and J by 6 bases, with 17 bases between the two germline ends. CDR1 and CDR2 (germline): KGHSH, LQKENI. The CDR3 is 15 residues long. As DNA, the CDR3 is TGTGCCAGCTCACCGGAGCGACAAGCTAGGCCTGAAGCTTTCTTT. Protein sequence: CASSPERQARPEAFF. Full variable domain (outside the CDR3, taken from reference TRBV18 and TRBJ1-1): NAGVMQNPRHLVRRRGQEARLRCSPMKGHSHVYWYRQLPEEGLKFMVYLQKENIIDESGMPKERFSAEFPKEGPSILRIQQVVRGDSAAYFCASSPERQARPEAFFGQGTRLTVV.

The chain combines TRBV30 with TRBJ1-4, with 7 nucleotides matching TRBD1. Germline CDR1 reads GTSNPN; CDR2 reads SVGIG (reference sequence). The length of the CDR3 is 15 residues. With 0 bases clipped from V and 10 bases from J, the junction kept 11 bases outside the gene matches. The CDR3 DNA follows: TGTGCCTGGAGTGTGGACTATACAGGGGCTGGAAAACTGTTTTTT. Translated: CAWSVDYTGAGKLFF. Variable domain in full (rest from reference TRBV30 and TRBJ1-4): SQTIHQWPATLVQPVGSPLSLECTVEGTSNPNLYWYRQAAGRGLQLLFYSVGIGQISSEVPQNLSASRPQDRQFILSSKKLLLSDSGFYLCAWSVDYTGAGKLFFGSGTQLSVL.

This rearrangement joins TRBV6-4 to TRBJ1-1; D is undetermined. The V end was cut by 4 bases, the J end by 1 base, with 7 bases between. This CDR3 region has 13 residues. From germline, CDR1 is MRHNA and CDR2 SNTAGT. CDR3 loop: CASSVSPNTEAFF. Here the CDR3 DNA reads TGTGCCAGCAGTGTTAGCCCGAACACTGAAGCTTTCTTT.

The chain couples TRBV5-1 to TRBJ1-2; D gene uncertain. The V end was cut by 0 bases, the J end by 1 base, with 4 bases between. Germline loops: CDR1 SGHRS, CDR2 YFSETQ. The CDR3 extends over 13 amino acids. In DNA form, the CDR3 reads TGCGCCAGCAGCTTGGAACTTAACTATGGCTACACCTTC. It codes for CASSLELNYGYTF.

The chain has TRBV27 and TRBJ1-5; TRBD1 aligns across 9 bases. Germline V CDR1 and CDR2: MNHEY, SMNVEV (reference sequence). The CDR3 runs to 15 residues. The V segment lost 5 bases and the J segment 7 bases; nucleotides outside the gene matches: 9. CDR3 sequence: CASSVTGGFYQPQHF. In DNA form, the CDR3 reads TGTGCCAGCAGTGTTACAGGGGGCTTTTACCAGCCCCAGCATTTT.

This chain's CDR3 is CASSIRQDGGNYGYTF. In nucleotides, the CDR3 is TGTGCCAGTAGTATCCGGCAGGACGGGGGAAACTATGGCTACACCTTC. The chain joins TRBV19 to TRBJ1-2; D might be TRBD1 (5 bases). The CDR3 is 16 residues long. The germline V gene encodes CDR1 LNHDA and CDR2 SQIVND (reference sequence). V gave up 3 bases and J gave up 2 bases, with 16 bases separating them.

At least ten counts were recorded for this clone. The CDR3 DNA sequence: TGTGCCAGCAGCTTATCCCGGACTGGAAACACCATATATTTT. Translating gives CASSLSRTGNTIYF. V usage is TRBV11-2 and J usage is TRBJ1-3, with D hard to call. The CDR3 runs 14 residues. CDR1 is SGHAT and CDR2 is FQNNGV in the germline V gene. V gave up 2 bases and J gave up 2 bases, with 7 bases separating them.

This chain uses TRBV19 with TRBJ1-4; TRBD1 matches 8 bases. Germline V gene data show CDR1 as LNHDA and CDR2 as SQIVND (reference sequence). This CDR3 spans 15 amino acids. V was pared by 4 bases and J by 6 bases, with 7 bases of the junction left unmatched. CDR3 sequence: CASSTEDRVHEKLFF. The DNA for the CDR3 is TGTGCCAGTAGTACCGAGGACAGGGTCCATGAAAAACTGTTTTTT.

The gene calls are TRBV28 and TRBJ1-6, with no clear D. Germline-derived CDR1 and CDR2 are MDHEN and SYDVKM. The CDR3 loop spans 12 amino acids. V was clipped by 6 bases and J by 14 bases, with 14 bases between them. The CDR3 region is CASSPLGRSLHF. DNA of the CDR3: TGTGCCAGCAGCCCCCTGGGGAGGTCCCTCCACTTT.

The J gene is TRBJ2-1, the V gene TRBV11-2, with TRBD2 matching over 11 bases. The CDR3 extends over 15 amino acids. Germline CDR1 SGHAT, CDR2 FQNNGV. Trimming at V came to 6 bases and at J to 6 bases, leaving 7 bases not matched to a gene. CDR3 coding DNA: TGTGCCAGCAGACTGACTAGCGGGAAACGCAATGAGCAGTTCTTC. It specifies CASRLTSGKRNEQFF.

The rearrangement joins TRBV2 to TRBJ2-6, with TRBD1 identical over 7 bases. Germline V gene lookup returns CDR1 SNHLY and CDR2 FYNNEI. The CDR3 is made up of 17 amino acids. V lost 8 bases and J lost 2; bases outside the gene matches: 12. CDR3 sequence reads: CASARTGVHPGANVLTF. CDR3 nucleotide sequence: TGTGCCAGCGCCCGGACAGGAGTTCATCCTGGGGCCAACGTCCTGACTTTC.

This chain links TRBV15 with TRBJ2-7; TRBD1 matches at 8 bases. Germline V gene data show CDR1 as LNHNV and CDR2 as YYDKDF (reference sequence). The CDR3 is 17 amino acids. The V gene end was trimmed by 1 base and the J gene end by 2 bases; junction bases not matched to a gene: 10. As DNA, the CDR3 is TGTGCCACCAGCAGAGGGGGATCGATGACAGGGGCCTACGAGCAGTACTTC. This gives the protein CATSRGGSMTGAYEQYF.

This chain uses TRBV30 with TRBJ1-3, with D tentatively TRBD1 (5 bases). Germline V gives CDR1 GTSNPN, CDR2 SVGIG (reference sequence). There are 15 residues in the CDR3. V lost 5 bases, J lost 3 bases, and 17 bases lay in between. The CDR3: CAWGGPGGGGNTIYF. As DNA, the CDR3 is TGTGCCTGGGGGGGACCGGGAGGCGGTGGAAACACCATATATTTT.

CDR3 sequence: CASSHGRSDGYTF. CDR3 in DNA: TGTGCCAGCAGCCATGGCCGATCAGATGGCTACACCTTC. This chain joins TRBV7-3 and TRBJ1-2; no definite D call. Germline CDR1 reads SGHTA; CDR2 reads FQGTGA. Deletions cut 5 bases from V and 6 bases from J, with 13 bases between. The CDR3 runs to 13 residues.

The rearrangement uses TRBV19 and TRBJ2-7, with D unresolved. The germline V gene encodes CDR1 LNHDA and CDR2 SQIVND (reference sequence). Trimming removed 2 bases at V and 2 bases at J, with 19 bases between. This CDR3 has 17 amino acids. The CDR3 here is CASSIHVGSGRAYEQYF. As DNA, the CDR3 is TGTGCCAGTAGTATACACGTCGGGTCCGGCAGAGCCTACGAGCAGTACTTC.

The chain employs TRBV4-2 and TRBJ1-1; TRBD1 matches 8 bases. The CDR3 spans 15 residues. Trimming cost V 5 bases and J 4 bases; bases outside gene matches: 9. Per the germline V gene, CDR1 is LGHNA and CDR2 is YNFKEQ. CDR3 DNA: TGTGCCAGCAGCGAGAGGACAGGGAGGGCCACTGAAGCTTTCTTT. It is translated as CASSERTGRATEAFF.

This chain connects TRBV28 to TRBJ2-1; 11 nucleotides align to TRBD2. Losses at the gene ends were 6 bases for V and 4 bases for J; bases not matched to a gene: 8. The V gene's germline CDR1 is MDHEN and CDR2 SYDVKM. The CDR3 sequence is 16 residues long. Written as DNA, the CDR3 is TGTGCCAGCAGGCCGGGACTAGCGGACCTATACAATGAGCAGTTCTTC. Translated: CASRPGLADLYNEQFF.

This clone was seen once. The V and J genes are TRBV29-1 and TRBJ2-3; tentative D call: TRBD2 (5 bases). The CDR3 extends over 13 amino acids. Trimming shortened V by 4 bases and J by 0 bases, and 8 bases separated the two germline ends. Germline CDR1 is SQVTM and CDR2 is ANQGSEA. The CDR3 coding sequence is TGCAGCGTTGTGCGGACTAGCACAGATACGCAGTATTTT. Its translation: CSVVRTSTDTQYF.

The chain is built from TRBV5-1 and TRBJ2-1, with TRBD2 matching 10 bases. The germline V gene encodes CDR1 SGHRS and CDR2 YFSETQ. The CDR3 contains 14 residues. Trimming removed 6 bases from V and 5 bases from J; junction bases left unmatched: 5. The CDR3: CASNPLAGDNEQFF. The DNA for the CDR3 is TGCGCCAGCAACCCTCTAGCGGGGGACAATGAGCAGTTCTTC.

The chain combines TRBV5-4 with TRBJ2-3; 9 bases map to TRBD2. CDR1 and CDR2 from the germline V gene are SGHNT and YYREEE (reference sequence). J lost 5 bases, V lost 2 bases, and 3 bases had no gene match. The CDR3 extends over 14 amino acids. This CDR3 is CASSFSGGGDTQYF. As DNA, the CDR3 is TGTGCCAGCAGCTTTAGCGGGGGAGGAGATACGCAGTATTTT. Together with reference TRBV5-4 and TRBJ2-3, the CDR3 gives the full variable domain: ETGVTQSPTHLIKTRGQQVTLRCSSQSGHNTVSWYQQALGQGPQFIFQYYREEENGRGNFPPRFSGLQFPNYSSELNVNALELDDSALYLCASSFSGGGDTQYFGPGTRLTVL.

The sample holds one count of this clone. The rearrangement uses TRBV7-9 and TRBJ1-1; D might be TRBD1 (6 bases). Trimming shortened V by 8 bases and J by 0 bases, and 7 bases separated the two germline ends. The CDR3 is 12 residues long. Germline CDR1 and CDR2: SEHNR and FQNEAQ (reference sequence). For the CDR3, the DNA is TGTGCCAGCCGGACAGTGAACACTGAAGCTTTCTTT. This translates into CASRTVNTEAFF.

This clone was seen a single time. The gene calls are TRBV2 and TRBJ1-1; D gene uncertain. The CDR3 runs to 11 residues. Germline V CDR1 and CDR2: SNHLY, FYNNEI. V was clipped by 6 bases and J by 7 bases, with 9 bases between them. DNA of the CDR3: TGTGCCAGCAGCGGTCGAGTTGAAGCTTTCTTT. This encodes CASSGRVEAFF.

A single count supports this clone. The genes are TRBV18 and TRBJ2-7; possible D gene TRBD1, 5 bases. Germline V gives CDR1 KGHSH, CDR2 LQKENI. V lost 6 bases and J 6 bases, leaving 15 bases between the germline ends. This CDR3 comprises 13 residues. The CDR3 coding sequence is TGTGCCAGCTCTCCCACGGTGGGGCGCGAGCAGTACTTC. This encodes CASSPTVGREQYF. Supplemented by reference TRBV18 and TRBJ2-7, the full variable domain reads NAGVMQNPRHLVRRRGQEARLRCSPMKGHSHVYWYRQLPEEGLKFMVYLQKENIIDESGMPKERFSAEFPKEGPSILRIQQVVRGDSAAYFCASSPTVGREQYFGPGTRLTVT.

The chain couples TRBV11-2 to TRBJ2-1, with D possibly being TRBD1 (6 bases). The CDR3 is made up of 15 amino acids. V was cut by 6 bases and J by 10 bases, with 22 bases left in between. From germline, CDR1 is SGHAT and CDR2 FQNNGV. CDR3 DNA sequence: TGTGCCAGCAGGACAACCGACAGGTCTTGGGGCGAGCAGTTCTTC. This translates into CASRTTDRSWGEQFF.

Of note for this clone: The sample carries other DNA sequences with the same CDR3. The rearrangement links TRBV18 to TRBJ1-1; D is undetermined. CDR1 and CDR2 from the germline V gene are KGHSH and LQKENI. V lost 2 bases and J lost 0, with 4 bases in between. This CDR3 is built from 13 residues. CDR3: CASSPRMNTEAFF. The CDR3 region has the DNA TGTGCCAGCTCACCAAGAATGAACACTGAAGCTTTCTTT.

This sequence joins TRBV5-1 and TRBJ2-7, with TRBD2 matching over 8 bases. CDR3 length equals 12 residues. J was trimmed by 10 bases and V by 2 bases; bases with no gene match: 5. The germline V gene has CDR1 SGHRS and CDR2 YFSETQ. The CDR3 protein is CASSFSGGIQYF. Written as DNA, the CDR3 is TGCGCCAGCAGCTTCTCGGGGGGGATCCAGTACTTC.

The chain uses TRBV5-6 and TRBJ2-1, with TRBD2 matching over 9 bases. The V gene end was trimmed by 0 bases and the J gene end by 7 bases; junction bases not matched to a gene: 8. CDR3 size: 16 residues. Germline CDR1 reads SGHDT; CDR2 reads YYEEEE. CDR3 amino acids: CASSLALAGLGNEQFF. The CDR3 DNA follows: TGTGCCAGCAGCTTGGCTCTAGCGGGATTGGGGAATGAGCAGTTCTTC.

This chain connects TRBV7-3 to TRBJ2-5; 7 bases line up with TRBD1. Germline loops: CDR1 SGHTA, CDR2 FQGTGA. V gave up 5 bases and J gave up 5 bases; unmatched junction bases: 11. The CDR3 is 15 amino acids. The CDR3 loop is CASSPGSDRRETQYF. The CDR3 DNA follows: TGTGCCAGCAGCCCCGGGTCGGACAGGCGGGAGACCCAGTACTTC.

This chain links TRBV29-1 with TRBJ1-2, with TRBD1 matching over 8 bases. V was pared by 7 bases and J by 2 bases, with 3 bases of the junction left unmatched. The length of the CDR3 is 12 residues. CDR1 SQVTM and CDR2 ANQGSEA come from the germline V gene. In DNA form, the CDR3 reads TGCAGCGCGGACAGGGACAACTATGGCTACACCTTC. Encoded protein: CSADRDNYGYTF.